This T cell receptor (beta chain) was documented in a study of shared clonotypes between healthy human individuals. CD45RO-negative CD8 cells positively selected for CCR7 made up the naive population, which excluded terminally differentiated effector memory CD45RA+ cells. Here immunoSEQ multiplex PCR was the method, and the copy in TCRdb shows in-frame clones only, minus some. The sample has 800,000 or so clones; about 96% are singletons. This clonotype was obtained from a young man in good health. The sequencing input was naive CD8+ T cells sorted from blood.

CDR3 protein: CASSLRPDRAHTEAFF. CDR3 bases: TGTGCCAGCAGTTTGCGACCGGACAGGGCCCACACTGAAGCTTTCTTT. The J gene is TRBJ1-1, the V gene TRBV28; 8 bases map to TRBD1. CDR3 size: 16 residues. The V segment lost 3 bases and the J segment 3 bases; nucleotides outside the gene matches: 9. From germline, CDR1 is MDHEN and CDR2 SYDVKM. The full variable domain, in which reference TRBV28 and TRBJ1-1 provide the parts outside the CDR3, is DVKVTQSSRYLVKRTGEKVFLECVQDMDHENMFWYRQDPGLGLRLIYFSYDVKMKEKGDIPEGYSVSREKKERFSLILESASTNQTSMYLCASSLRPDRAHTEAFFGQGTRLTVV.